The entry below gives a single T cell receptor (beta chain) sequence along with its context. Germline CDR1 and CDR2: SGDLS and YYNGEE. V gave up 5 bases and J gave up 8 bases, with 16 bases separating them. The CDR3 extends over 13 amino acids. This entry is derived from a study of blood T cell repertoires in COVID-19. Across the whole study: Both acute and convalescent COVID-19 samples were obtained from the United States, Italy and Spain.

The assay was immunoSEQ multiplex PCR, and TCRdb's table has in-frame clones only and misses some. The sample has fewer than 400,000 clones; around 90% are singletons. The V call is TRBV9, the J call TRBJ1-2, with D maybe TRBD1 (5 bases). Sequenced: PBMCs or T cells enriched from blood (not recorded which). This sequence was found in a man younger than 45 who had recovered from COVID-19. CDR3 amino acids: CASRQGGVGGYTF. CDR3 nucleotides: TGTGCCAGCAGGCAGGGTGGGGTCGGGGGCTACACCTTC. Based on the CDR3 plus reference TRBV9 and TRBJ1-2, the full variable domain is DSGVTQTPKHLITATGQRVTLRCSPRSGDLSVYWYQQSLDQGLQFLIQYYNGEERAKGNILERFSAQQFPDLHSELNLSSLELGDSALYFCASRQGGVGGYTFGSGTRLTVV.